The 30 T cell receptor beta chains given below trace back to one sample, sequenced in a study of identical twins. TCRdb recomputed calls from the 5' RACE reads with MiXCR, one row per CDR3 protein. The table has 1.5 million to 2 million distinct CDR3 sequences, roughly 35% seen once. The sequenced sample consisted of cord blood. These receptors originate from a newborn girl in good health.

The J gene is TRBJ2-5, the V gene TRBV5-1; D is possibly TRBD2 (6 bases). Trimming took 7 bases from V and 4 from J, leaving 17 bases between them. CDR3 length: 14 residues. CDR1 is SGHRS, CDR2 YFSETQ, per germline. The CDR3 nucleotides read TGCGCCAGCTCCCCCCCCAAGGAGGGAGAGACCCAGTACTTC. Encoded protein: CASSPPKEGETQYF.

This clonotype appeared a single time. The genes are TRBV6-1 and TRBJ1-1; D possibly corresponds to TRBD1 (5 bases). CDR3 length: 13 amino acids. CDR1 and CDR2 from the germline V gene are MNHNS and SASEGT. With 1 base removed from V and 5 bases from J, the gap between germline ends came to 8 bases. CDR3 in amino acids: CASSEDRRTEAFF. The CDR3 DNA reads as TGTGCCAGCAGTGAAGACAGGAGGACTGAAGCTTTCTTT.

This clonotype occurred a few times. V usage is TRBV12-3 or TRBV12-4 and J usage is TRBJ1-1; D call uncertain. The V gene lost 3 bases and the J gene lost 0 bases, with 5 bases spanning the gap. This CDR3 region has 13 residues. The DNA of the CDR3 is TGTGCCAGCAGTTTTTACGTGAACACTGAAGCTTTCTTT. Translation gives CASSFYVNTEAFF.

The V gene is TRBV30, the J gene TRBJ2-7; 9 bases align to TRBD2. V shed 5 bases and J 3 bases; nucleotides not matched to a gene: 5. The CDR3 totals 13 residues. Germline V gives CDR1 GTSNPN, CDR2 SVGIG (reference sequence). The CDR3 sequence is CAWAKTSGYEQYF. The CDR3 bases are TGTGCCTGGGCCAAGACTAGCGGCTACGAGCAGTACTTC.

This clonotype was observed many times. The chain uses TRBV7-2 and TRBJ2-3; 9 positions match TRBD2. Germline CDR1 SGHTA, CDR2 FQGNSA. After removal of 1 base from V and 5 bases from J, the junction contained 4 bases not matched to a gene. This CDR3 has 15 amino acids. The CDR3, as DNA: TGTGCCAGCAGCTTAGGGACTAGCGTCGGAGATACGCAGTATTTT. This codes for CASSLGTSVGDTQYF.

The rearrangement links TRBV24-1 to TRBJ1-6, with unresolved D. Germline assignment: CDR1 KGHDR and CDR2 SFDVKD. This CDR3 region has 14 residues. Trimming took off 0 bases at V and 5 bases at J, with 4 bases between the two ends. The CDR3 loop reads CATSDLGDNSPLHF. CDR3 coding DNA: TGTGCCACCAGTGATTTGGGGGATAATTCACCCCTCCACTTT.

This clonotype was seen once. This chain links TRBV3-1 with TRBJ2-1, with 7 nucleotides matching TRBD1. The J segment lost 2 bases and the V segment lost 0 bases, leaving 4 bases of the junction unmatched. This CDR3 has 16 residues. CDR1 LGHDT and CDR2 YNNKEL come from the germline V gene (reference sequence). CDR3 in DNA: TGTGCCAGCAGCCAAGAGCTGAGGGGGCCCTACAATGAGCAGTTCTTC. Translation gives CASSQELRGPYNEQFF.

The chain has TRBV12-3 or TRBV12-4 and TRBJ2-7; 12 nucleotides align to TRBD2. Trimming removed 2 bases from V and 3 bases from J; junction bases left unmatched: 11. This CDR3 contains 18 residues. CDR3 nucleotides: TGTGCCAGCAGTTTACATGGACTAGCGGGGACCCCCAGCTACGAGCAGTACTTC. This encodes CASSLHGLAGTPSYEQYF.

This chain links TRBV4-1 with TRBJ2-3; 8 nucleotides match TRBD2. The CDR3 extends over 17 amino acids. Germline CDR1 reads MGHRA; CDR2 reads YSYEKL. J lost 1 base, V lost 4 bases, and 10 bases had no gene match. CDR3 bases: TGCGCCAGCAGCCCCTATAGCGGGGTGGCTGGCACAGATACGCAGTATTTT. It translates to CASSPYSGVAGTDTQYF.

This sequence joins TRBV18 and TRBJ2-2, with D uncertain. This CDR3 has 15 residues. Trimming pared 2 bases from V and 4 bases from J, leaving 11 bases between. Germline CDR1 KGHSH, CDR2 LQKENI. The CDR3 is CASSPVMTTTGELFF. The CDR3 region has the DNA TGTGCCAGCTCACCAGTCATGACAACCACCGGGGAGCTGTTTTTT. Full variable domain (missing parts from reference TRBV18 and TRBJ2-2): NAGVMQNPRHLVRRRGQEARLRCSPMKGHSHVYWYRQLPEEGLKFMVYLQKENIIDESGMPKERFSAEFPKEGPSILRIQQVVRGDSAAYFCASSPVMTTTGELFFGEGSRLTVL.

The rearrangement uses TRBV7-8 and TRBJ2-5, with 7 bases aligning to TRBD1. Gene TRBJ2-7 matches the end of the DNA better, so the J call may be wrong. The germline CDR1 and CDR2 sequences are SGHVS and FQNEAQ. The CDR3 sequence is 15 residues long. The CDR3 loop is CASSSRQGSGYEQYF. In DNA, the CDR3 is TGTGCCAGCAGCTCAAGACAGGGTTCAGGCTACGAGCAGTACTTC.

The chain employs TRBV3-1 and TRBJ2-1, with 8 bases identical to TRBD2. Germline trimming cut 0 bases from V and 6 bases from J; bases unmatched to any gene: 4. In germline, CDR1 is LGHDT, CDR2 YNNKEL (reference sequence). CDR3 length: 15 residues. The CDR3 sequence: CASSQENLAGNEQFF. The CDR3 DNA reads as TGTGCCAGCAGCCAAGAAAACCTAGCGGGCAATGAGCAGTTCTTC.

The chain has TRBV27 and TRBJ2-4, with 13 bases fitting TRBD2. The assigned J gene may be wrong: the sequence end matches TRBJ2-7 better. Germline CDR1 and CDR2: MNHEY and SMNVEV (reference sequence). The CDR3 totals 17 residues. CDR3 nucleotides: TGTGCCAGCAGTCTTAAAGGACTAGCGGGGGATGCCTACGAGCAGTACTTC. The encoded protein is CASSLKGLAGDAYEQYF.

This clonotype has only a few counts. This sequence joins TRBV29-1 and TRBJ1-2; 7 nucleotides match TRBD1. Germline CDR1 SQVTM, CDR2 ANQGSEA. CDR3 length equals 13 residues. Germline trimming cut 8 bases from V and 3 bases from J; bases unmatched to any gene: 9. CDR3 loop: CSSSQGGHYGYTF. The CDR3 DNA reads TGCAGCTCATCCCAGGGGGGACACTATGGCTACACCTTC.

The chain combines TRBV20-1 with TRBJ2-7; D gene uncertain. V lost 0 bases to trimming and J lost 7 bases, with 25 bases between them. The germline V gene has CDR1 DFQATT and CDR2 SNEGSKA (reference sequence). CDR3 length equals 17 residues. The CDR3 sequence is CSARDRELLTSYNEQYF. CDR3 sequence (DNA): TGCAGTGCTAGAGATAGGGAACTATTGACCTCCTACAATGAGCAGTACTTC.

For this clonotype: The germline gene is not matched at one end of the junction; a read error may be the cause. The chain's CDR3 is CTSSLIPRTGNQETQYF. The CDR3 coding sequence is TGCACCAGCAGCCTAATCCCACGCACAGGGAACCAAGAGACCCAGTACTTC. J is TRBJ2-5 and V is TRBV5-1; possible D gene TRBD1, 6 bases. The length of the CDR3 is 17 residues. Per the germline V gene, CDR1 is SGHRS and CDR2 is YFSETQ.

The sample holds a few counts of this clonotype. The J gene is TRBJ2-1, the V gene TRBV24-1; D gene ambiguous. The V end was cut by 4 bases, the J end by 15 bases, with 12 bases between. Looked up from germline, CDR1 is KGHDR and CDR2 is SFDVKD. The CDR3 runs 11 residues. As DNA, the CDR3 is TGTGCCACCAGTGAGAGCCACGTGTGGTTCTTC. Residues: CATSESHVWFF.

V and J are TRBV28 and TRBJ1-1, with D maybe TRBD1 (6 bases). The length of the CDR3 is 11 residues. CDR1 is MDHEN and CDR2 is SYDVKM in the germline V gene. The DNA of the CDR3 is TGTGCTGGGGGCGGCAACACTGAAGCTTTCTTT. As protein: CAGGGNTEAFF. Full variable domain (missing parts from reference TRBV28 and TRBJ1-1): DVKVTQSSRYLVKRTGEKVFLECVQDMDHENMFWYRQDPGLGLRLIYFSYDVKMKEKGDIPEGYSVSREKKERFSLILESASTNQTSMYLCAGGGNTEAFFGQGTRLTVV.

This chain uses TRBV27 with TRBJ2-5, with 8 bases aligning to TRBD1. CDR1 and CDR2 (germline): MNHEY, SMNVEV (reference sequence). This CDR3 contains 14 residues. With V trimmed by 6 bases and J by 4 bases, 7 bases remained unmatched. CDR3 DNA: TGTGCCAGCAGACGTCAGGGGGCGGGAGAGACCCAGTACTTC. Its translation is CASRRQGAGETQYF.

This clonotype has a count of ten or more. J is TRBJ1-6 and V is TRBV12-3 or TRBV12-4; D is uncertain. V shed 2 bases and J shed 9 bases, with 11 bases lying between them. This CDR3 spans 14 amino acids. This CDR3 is CASSLPGIGSPLHF. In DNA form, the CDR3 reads TGTGCCAGCAGTTTACCCGGGATAGGTTCACCCCTCCACTTT.

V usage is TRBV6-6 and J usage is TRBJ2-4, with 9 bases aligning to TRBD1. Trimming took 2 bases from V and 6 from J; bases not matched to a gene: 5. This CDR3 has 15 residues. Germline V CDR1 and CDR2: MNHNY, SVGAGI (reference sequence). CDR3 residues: CASSYGQGNGNIQYF. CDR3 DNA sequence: TGTGCCAGCAGTTACGGACAGGGGAATGGAAACATTCAGTACTTC.

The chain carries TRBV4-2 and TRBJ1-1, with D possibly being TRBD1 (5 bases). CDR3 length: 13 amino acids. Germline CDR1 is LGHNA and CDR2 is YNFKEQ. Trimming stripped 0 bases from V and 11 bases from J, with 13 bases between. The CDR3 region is CASSQDGGATAFF. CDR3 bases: TGTGCCAGCAGCCAAGACGGCGGGGCTACGGCTTTCTTT.

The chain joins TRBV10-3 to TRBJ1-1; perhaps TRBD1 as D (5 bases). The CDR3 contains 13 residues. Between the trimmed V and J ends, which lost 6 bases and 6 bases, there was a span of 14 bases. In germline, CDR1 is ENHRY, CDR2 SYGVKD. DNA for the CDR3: TGTGCCATCAGGGCCGGGGGTGACGCTGAAGCTTTCTTT. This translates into CAIRAGGDAEAFF.

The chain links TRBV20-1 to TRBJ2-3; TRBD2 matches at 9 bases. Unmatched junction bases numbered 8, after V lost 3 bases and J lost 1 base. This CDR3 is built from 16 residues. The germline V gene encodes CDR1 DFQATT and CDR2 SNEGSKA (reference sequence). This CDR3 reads CSASPLTSGRTDTQYF. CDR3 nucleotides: TGCAGTGCTAGTCCCCTGACTAGCGGACGCACAGATACGCAGTATTTT.

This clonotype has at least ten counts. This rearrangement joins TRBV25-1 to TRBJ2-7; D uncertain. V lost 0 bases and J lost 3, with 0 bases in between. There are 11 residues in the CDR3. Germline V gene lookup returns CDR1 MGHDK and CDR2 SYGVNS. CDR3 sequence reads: CASSEYYEQYF. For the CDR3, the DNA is TGTGCCAGCAGTGAATACTACGAGCAGTACTTC.

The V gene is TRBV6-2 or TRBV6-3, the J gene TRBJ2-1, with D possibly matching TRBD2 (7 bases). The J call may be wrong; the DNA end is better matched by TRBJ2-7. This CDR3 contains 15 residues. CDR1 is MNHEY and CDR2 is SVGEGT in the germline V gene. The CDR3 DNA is TGTGCCAGCAGTTTAAGGGGGAGGGATTACAATGAGCAGTACTTC. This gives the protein CASSLRGRDYNEQYF.

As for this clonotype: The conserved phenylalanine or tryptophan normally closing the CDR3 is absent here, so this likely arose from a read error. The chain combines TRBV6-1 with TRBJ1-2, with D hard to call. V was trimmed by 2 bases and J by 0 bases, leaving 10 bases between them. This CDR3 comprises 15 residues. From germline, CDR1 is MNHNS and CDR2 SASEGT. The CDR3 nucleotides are TGTGCCAGCAGTGAAATGTCCAAAGCTAACTATGGCTACACCTCC. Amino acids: CASSEMSKANYGYTS.

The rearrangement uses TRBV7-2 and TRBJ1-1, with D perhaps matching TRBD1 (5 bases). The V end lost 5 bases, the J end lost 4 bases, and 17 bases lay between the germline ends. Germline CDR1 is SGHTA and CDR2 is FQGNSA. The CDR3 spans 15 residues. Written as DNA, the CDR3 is TGTGCCAGCAGCCTGGGGGGGACCTTCCGCACTGAAGCTTTCTTT. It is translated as CASSLGGTFRTEAFF.

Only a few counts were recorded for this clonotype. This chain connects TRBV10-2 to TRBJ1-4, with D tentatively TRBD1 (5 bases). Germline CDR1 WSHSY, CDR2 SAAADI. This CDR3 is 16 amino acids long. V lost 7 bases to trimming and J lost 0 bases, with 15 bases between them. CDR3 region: CASKDPWGATNEKLFF. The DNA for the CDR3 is TGCGCCAGCAAGGACCCATGGGGGGCAACTAATGAAAAACTGTTTTTT.

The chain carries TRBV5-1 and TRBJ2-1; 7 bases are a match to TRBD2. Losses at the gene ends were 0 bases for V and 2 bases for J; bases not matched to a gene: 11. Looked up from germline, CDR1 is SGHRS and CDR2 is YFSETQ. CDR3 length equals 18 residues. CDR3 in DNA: TGCGCCAGCAGCTTGGAGGTATTAGGCGGGGGAACCTACAATGAGCAGTTCTTC. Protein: CASSLEVLGGGTYNEQFF.